This T cell receptor (beta chain) was identified in a study of OX40 agonist ivuxolimab in advanced cancers. Study as a whole: Mean age about 60 years, range about 23 to 80; just over 80% male.

Germline CDR1 and CDR2: SGHAT and FQNNGV. After removal of 1 base from V and 3 bases from J, the junction contained 6 bases not matched to a gene. The CDR3 extends over 16 amino acids. A word on this clone: As yet, its antigen is unknown.

Assay: immunoSEQ multiplex PCR; the TCRdb copy retains only in-frame clones and omits some. The repertoire consists of some 87,000 clones, with about 93% occurring once and the leading ten covering around 0.43%. Patients were ruled out by autoimmune disease history or systemic immunosuppression. General study points: In general, CD8+ T cells held more expanded clones than CD4+ did, on average. Low normalized T-cell clonal expansion was additionally recorded for some nonresponders.

The specimen comprised CD4+ or CD8+ T cells sorted from blood, sampled in a trial of the OX40 agonist ivuxolimab. This TCR derives from an adult with an advanced solid tumor such as melanoma, head and neck, liver or kidney cancer. The rearrangement uses TRBV11-2 and TRBJ2-7; 10 positions agree with TRBD1. As DNA, the CDR3 is TGTGCCAGCAGCTTAGGGCGACAGGGGGCTGGCTACGAGCAGTACTTC. This gives the protein CASSLGRQGAGYEQYF.